One and the same sample provided the 6 T cell receptor beta chains below, sequenced in a study of identical twins. TCRdb called the 5' RACE reads again in MiXCR, with one record for every CDR3 protein. The sample lists roughly 290,000 distinct CDR3 sequences; roughly 8.6% were seen once. The sample was also reused in another study, on yellow fever vaccine responses in identical twins.

The sample was memory (CD45RO+) T cells sorted from blood. These receptors were taken from a woman younger than 30 in good health.

This clonotype was seen a few times. The chain employs TRBV7-8 and TRBJ1-4, with 9 positions matching TRBD1. Germline V gene lookup returns CDR1 SGHVS and CDR2 FQNEAQ. The length of the CDR3 is 15 residues. Trimming removed 5 bases from V and 5 bases from J; junction bases left unmatched: 6. As DNA, the CDR3 is TGTGCCAGCAGCCACTCCGGGACAGGGAATGAAAAACTGTTTTTT. Amino acid sequence: CASSHSGTGNEKLFF.

This clonotype appeared many times. The chain carries TRBV5-1 and TRBJ2-7; 10 nucleotides agree with TRBD2. CDR1 is SGHRS and CDR2 is YFSETQ in the germline V gene. V gave up 4 bases and J gave up 4 bases; unmatched junction bases: 5. The CDR3 runs to 14 residues. This chain's CDR3 is CASSTPSGSYEQYF. DNA for the CDR3: TGCGCCAGCAGCACCCCTAGCGGGAGTTACGAGCAGTACTTC.

V usage is TRBV27 and J usage is TRBJ2-3; 9 bases match TRBD2. Germline V gives CDR1 MNHEY, CDR2 SMNVEV (reference sequence). The CDR3 is 14 residues long. Trimming cost V 9 bases and J 2 bases; bases outside gene matches: 6. The CDR3 nucleotides read TGTGCCAGTCAAGCTAGCGGGGACACAGATACGCAGTATTTT. Protein sequence: CASQASGDTDTQYF.

About this clonotype itself: Because the CDR3's place on the DNA is in doubt, the DNA is left out and the CDR3 is given as listed by TCRdb. This rearrangement joins TRBV25-1 to TRBJ2-2; TRBD1 was called by the table and not checked on the DNA. CDR1 MGHDK and CDR2 SYGVNS come from the germline V gene. Termini included, the CDR3 measures 15 amino acids. CDR3: CASSERTGAGELFFF.

This clonotype was detected many times. This rearrangement joins TRBV29-1 to TRBJ1-1; D is unclear. Germline V gene lookup returns CDR1 SQVTM and CDR2 ANQGSEA. This CDR3 region has 14 residues. V shed 2 bases and J shed 1 base, with 11 bases lying between them. CDR3 nucleotides: TGCAGCGTTGAAAAGGTTTTACGGAACACTGAAGCTTTCTTT. Its protein is CSVEKVLRNTEAFF.

The table lists this clonotype with many counts. V is TRBV5-1 and J is TRBJ2-1; D perhaps matches TRBD2 (5 bases). Looked up from germline, CDR1 is SGHRS and CDR2 is YFSETQ. Trimming cost V 3 bases and J 0 bases, with 13 bases left between them. This CDR3 spans 16 amino acids. CDR3 residues: CASSSLAGHSYNEQFF. The CDR3 coding sequence is TGCGCCAGCAGCTCCCTGGCGGGCCACTCCTACAATGAGCAGTTCTTC.